What follows describes a single T cell receptor beta chain. Its antigen is unknown. It has no much larger one-base neighbor in the sample; base qualities were not kept. The library was generated by 5' RACE. Sequencing was carried out with an Illumina HiSeq 2000. Template switching introduced a universal primer binding site; the final cDNA contained a unique molecular identifier, enabling accurate counting of TCR cDNA molecules. Specific primers in the conserved constant-segment region were used to synthesize first-strand cDNA for TCR alpha and beta chains. Each cDNA library was double barcoded, with a SMART-Mk sample barcode plus Illumina barcodes, to control for contamination. TruSeq adapter sequences along with Illumina sample barcodes were introduced in two successive PCR steps. The TCR alpha and beta cDNA libraries were sequenced on the Illumina HiSeq platform using custom primers. Regarding the original processing steps: MiGEC was used to process raw reads and extract unique molecular identifiers, and MiXCR was used to find CDR3 positions. Recombination models were inferred per individual with the repgenHMM and IGoR tools using an EM algorithm. Shared clonotype analysis was performed with the tcR package in R, normalizing sharing by the product of cloneset sizes. Out-of-frame nonproductive sequences were analyzed to study raw recombination free of thymic and clonal selection effects. The raw public data were reprocessed by TCRdb itself: fastp quality trimming at Q25, MiXCR clonotype calling, in-frame beta chains only. One record per CDR3 amino acid sequence lists the most common genes and DNA. The V and J calls shown here were made by TCRdb, not taken from the authors' results. For this sample the table gives roughly 750,000 distinct CDR3 sequences, of which approximately 22% were detected only once. The ten most abundant clones make up approximately 4.5% of the sample.

All donors were healthy Caucasians. Three pairs of female monozygotic twins, all aged roughly 18 to 29 years, made up the twin cohort. Peripheral blood mononuclear cells were the source from which RNA for the TCR libraries was isolated. This specimen belongs to a study of identical twins (TCRdb year 2016). Some background on the complete study: To test whether fetal clonotypes persist, the study used deep sequencing on TCR alpha and beta repertoires from monozygotic twins, unrelated adults of various ages, and cord blood. To rule out contamination, replicate twin experiments were performed at different times with different library preparation protocols. What the study reported, not specific to this receptor: Fewer insertions were carried by abundant cord blood beta clonotypes, a similar but weaker trend appeared in young adult naive repertoires, and no such trend appeared in memory repertoires. A weaker excess of twin sharing was found in beta out-of-frame sequences because the signal-to-noise ratio was lowered by fewer shared sequences. In monozygotic twins, recombination models systematically underestimated out-of-frame TCR alpha sharing, but the models matched the sharing seen between unrelated individuals. Compared with coincidental sharing between unrelated individuals, out-of-frame TCR alpha sequences shared between twins showed an excess of sequences with low generation probability. Zero-insertion analyses could be partly confounded by invariant T cells such as MAIT and iNKT, although diverse VJ usage argued against such confounding for most clonotypes. Because the same donors could not be followed over many years, the conclusions relied on cross-sectional statistical analysis.

The CDR3, from cysteine to phenylalanine, totals 12 residues. CDR3 DNA only is kept here, 36 bases in frame from base 1. The germline V gene (reference sequence) gives CDR1 as DFQATT and CDR2 as SNEGSKA. Trimming removed 7 bases from V and 4 bases from J; the gene matches leave 3 bases unexplained. Separately, the same data were catalogued under a study of T cells expressing NK-cell markers. The second study reports: TCR beta-chain repertoires were profiled in sorted CD3+CD56+NKG2C+, CD3+CD56+NKG2C- and CD3+CD56-NKG2C+ T-cell subsets from several donors. Among the eight sequenced donors, seven were HCMV-seropositive and one was HCMV-seronegative. In several experiments an anti-gammadeltaTCR antibody was added to restrict sorting to alphabetaTCR-expressing T cells. In more than five donors, the dominant CD3+CD56+NKG2C+ clonotypes ranked among the top 10 CD8+ clonotypes, making up about 1.0-8% of CD8+ T cells. Those dominant clonotypes were again the most abundant among CD3+CD56-NKG2C+ cells in a few donors, at about 25-60.1%. It remained unclear whether the expanded NKG2C-expressing T cell clones were specific for HCMV antigens. The eight sequenced donors were randomly selected healthy volunteers, three men and five women. HCMV-specific IgG was detected in serum with a commercial ELISA kit to determine HCMV serostatus. For six donors, bulk peripheral blood T-cell repertoires were also sequenced from unsorted PBMC. MIGEC was used to demultiplex reads and group the reads by UMI, and MiTCR was used to assemble and quantify clonotypes. To exclude erroneous sequences, any TCR cDNA sequence not supported by at least two reads was discarded. The tcR package was used for downstream repertoire analysis, and clonotypes were matched across fractions by CDR3 nucleotide sequence plus V segment. VDJmatch was used to annotate antigen specificity against VDJdb, with one amino acid substitution allowed in CDR3.

The sequencing input was PBMCs. This sequence was found in a woman aged 18-30 years in good health. In this chain, TRBV20-1 is recombined with TRBJ2-7, with TRBD1 identical over 11 junction bases. The CDR3 protein is CSGGQGGYEQYF. Read as DNA, the sequence is TGCAGTGGGGGACAGGGGGGATACGAGCAGTACTTC.